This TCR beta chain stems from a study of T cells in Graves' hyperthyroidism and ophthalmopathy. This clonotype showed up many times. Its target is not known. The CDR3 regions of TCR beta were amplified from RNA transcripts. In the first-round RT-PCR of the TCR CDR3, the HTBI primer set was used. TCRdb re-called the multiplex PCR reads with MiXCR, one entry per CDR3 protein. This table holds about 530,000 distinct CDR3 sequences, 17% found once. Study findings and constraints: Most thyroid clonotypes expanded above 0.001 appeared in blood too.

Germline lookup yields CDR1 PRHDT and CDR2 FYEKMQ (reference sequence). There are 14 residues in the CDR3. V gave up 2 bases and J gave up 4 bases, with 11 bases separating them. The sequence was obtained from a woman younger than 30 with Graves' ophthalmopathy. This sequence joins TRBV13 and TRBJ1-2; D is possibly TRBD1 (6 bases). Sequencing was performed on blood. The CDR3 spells CASSLRGNSYGYTF. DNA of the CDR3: TGTGCCAGCAGCTTAAGGGGGAACTCCTATGGCTACACCTTC. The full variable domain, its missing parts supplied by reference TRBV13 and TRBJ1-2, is AAGVIQSPRHLIKEKRETATLKCYPIPRHDTVYWYQQGPGQDPQFLISFYEKMQSDKGSIPDRFSAQQFSDYHSELNMSSLELGDSALYFCASSLRGNSYGYTFGSGTRLTVV.